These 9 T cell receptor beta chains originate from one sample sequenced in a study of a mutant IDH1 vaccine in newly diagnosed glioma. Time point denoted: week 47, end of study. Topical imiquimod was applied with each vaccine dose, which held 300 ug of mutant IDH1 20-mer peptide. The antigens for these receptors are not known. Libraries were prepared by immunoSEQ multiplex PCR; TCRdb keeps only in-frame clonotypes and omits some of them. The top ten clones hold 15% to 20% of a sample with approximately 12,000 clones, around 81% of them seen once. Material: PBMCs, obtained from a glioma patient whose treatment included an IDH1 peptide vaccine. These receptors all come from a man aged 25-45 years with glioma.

CDR3 in amino acids: CASSLPGTSGSTYEQYF. CDR3 DNA: TGTGCCAGCAGCTTACCCGGGACTAGCGGGAGCACGTACGAGCAGTACTTC. The chain recombines TRBV5-4 with TRBJ2-7; 14 bases line up with TRBD2. Germline-derived CDR1 and CDR2 are SGHNT and YYREEE (reference sequence). The CDR3 has 17 amino acids. V shed 2 bases and J 4 bases; nucleotides not matched to a gene: 8.

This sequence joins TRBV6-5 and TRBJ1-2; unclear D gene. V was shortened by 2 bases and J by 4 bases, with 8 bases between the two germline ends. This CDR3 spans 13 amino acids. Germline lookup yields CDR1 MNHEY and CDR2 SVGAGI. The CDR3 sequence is CASSYGFLYGYTF. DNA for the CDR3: TGTGCCAGCAGTTACGGGTTTCTCTATGGCTACACCTTC.

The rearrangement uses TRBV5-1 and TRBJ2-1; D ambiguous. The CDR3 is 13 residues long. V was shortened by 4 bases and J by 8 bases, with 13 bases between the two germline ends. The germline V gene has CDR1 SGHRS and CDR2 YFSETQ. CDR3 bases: TGCGCCAGCAGCGGGCTCCTTATGGATGAGCAGTTCTTC. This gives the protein CASSGLLMDEQFF.

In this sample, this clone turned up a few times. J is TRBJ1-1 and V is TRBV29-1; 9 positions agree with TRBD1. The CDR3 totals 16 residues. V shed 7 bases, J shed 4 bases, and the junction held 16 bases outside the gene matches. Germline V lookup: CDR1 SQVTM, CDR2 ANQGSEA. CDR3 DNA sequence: TGCAGCGCCACCGGGACAGGGAACATCCCGGGCACTGAAGCTTTCTTT. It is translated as CSATGTGNIPGTEAFF.

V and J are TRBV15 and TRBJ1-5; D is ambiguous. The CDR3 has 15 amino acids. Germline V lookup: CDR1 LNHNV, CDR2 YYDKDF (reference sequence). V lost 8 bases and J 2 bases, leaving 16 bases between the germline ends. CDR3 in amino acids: CATLESQPGNQPQHF. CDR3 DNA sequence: TGTGCCACCCTAGAGTCCCAACCCGGCAATCAGCCCCAGCATTTT.

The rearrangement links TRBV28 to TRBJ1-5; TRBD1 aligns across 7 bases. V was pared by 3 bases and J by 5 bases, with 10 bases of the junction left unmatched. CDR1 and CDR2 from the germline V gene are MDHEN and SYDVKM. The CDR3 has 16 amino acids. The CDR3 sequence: CASSFPDREPYQPQHF. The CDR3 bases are TGTGCCAGCAGTTTCCCCGACAGGGAGCCTTATCAGCCCCAGCATTTT.

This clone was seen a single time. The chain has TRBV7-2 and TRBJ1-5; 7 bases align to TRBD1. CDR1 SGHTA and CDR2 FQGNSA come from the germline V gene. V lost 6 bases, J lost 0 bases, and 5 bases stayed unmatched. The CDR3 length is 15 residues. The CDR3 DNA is TGTGCCAGCAGGGACAGGTCATATAGCAATCAGCCCCAGCATTTT. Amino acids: CASRDRSYSNQPQHF.

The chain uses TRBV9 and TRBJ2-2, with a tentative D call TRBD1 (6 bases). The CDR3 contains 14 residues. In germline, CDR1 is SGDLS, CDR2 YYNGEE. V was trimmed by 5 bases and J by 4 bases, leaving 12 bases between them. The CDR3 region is CASRGQLSTGELFF. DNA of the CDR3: TGTGCCAGCAGGGGACAACTAAGCACCGGGGAGCTGTTTTTT. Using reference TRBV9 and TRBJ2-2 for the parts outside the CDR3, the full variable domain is DSGVTQTPKHLITATGQRVTLRCSPRSGDLSVYWYQQSLDQGLQFLIQYYNGEERAKGNILERFSAQQFPDLHSELNLSSLELGDSALYFCASRGQLSTGELFFGEGSRLTVL.

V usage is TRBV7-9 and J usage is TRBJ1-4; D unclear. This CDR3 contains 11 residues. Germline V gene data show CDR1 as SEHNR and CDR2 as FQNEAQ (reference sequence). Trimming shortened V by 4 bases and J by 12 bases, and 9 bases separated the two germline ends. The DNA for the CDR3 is TGTGCCAGCAGCTCGAATGTGGAACTGTTTTTT. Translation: CASSSNVELFF.